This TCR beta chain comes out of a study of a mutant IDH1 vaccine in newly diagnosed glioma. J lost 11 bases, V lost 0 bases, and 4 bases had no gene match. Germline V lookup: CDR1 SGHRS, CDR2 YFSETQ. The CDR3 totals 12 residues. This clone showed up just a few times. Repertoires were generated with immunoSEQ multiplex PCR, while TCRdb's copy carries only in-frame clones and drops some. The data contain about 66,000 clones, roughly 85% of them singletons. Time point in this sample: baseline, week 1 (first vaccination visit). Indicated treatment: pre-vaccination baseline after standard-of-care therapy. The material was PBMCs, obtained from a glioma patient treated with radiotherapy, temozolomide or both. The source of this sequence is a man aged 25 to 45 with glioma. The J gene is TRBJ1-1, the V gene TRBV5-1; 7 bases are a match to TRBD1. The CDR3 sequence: CASSLGDSGAFF. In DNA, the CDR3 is TGCGCCAGCAGCTTGGGGGACAGTGGGGCTTTCTTT. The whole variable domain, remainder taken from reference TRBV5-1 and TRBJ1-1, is KAGVTQTPRYLIKTRGQQVTLSCSPISGHRSVSWYQQTPGQGLQFLFEYFSETQRNKGNFPGRFSGRQFSNSRSEMNVSTLELGDSALYLCASSLGDSGAFFGQGTRLTVV.